This T cell receptor (beta chain) was identified in a study of blood T cell repertoires in COVID-19. At the level of the study: There were acute and convalescent COVID-19 samples, and they came from the United States, Italy and Spain.

The CDR3 loop spans 18 amino acids. The ends lost 4 bases at V and 2 bases at J; junction bases unmatched: 10. Germline-derived CDR1 and CDR2 are LGHDT and YNNKEL (reference sequence). Original methodology: Estimation of nucleated cell counts was performed using reference gene primer amplification. TCRdb keeps only in-frame clones here, not all; method: immunoSEQ multiplex PCR. That table furnishes V, J and clone size, whereas the DNA furnished D and trimming. This sample yields about 220,000 clones, of which about 85% are seen a single time; more than 2.5% belongs to the top ten. This clone occurred once. Donors were grouped by their self-reported clinical history.

The receptor comes from a woman between 25 and 40 years old who had recovered from COVID-19. This sequence joins TRBV3-1 (or the pseudogene TRBV3-2) and TRBJ2-1; 11 nucleotides align to TRBD2. Specimen: PBMCs or T cells enriched from blood (not recorded which). The CDR3 here is CASSPWDSGGAAYNEQFF. CDR3 nucleotides: TGTGCCAGCAGCCCCTGGGATAGCGGGGGGGCCGCCTACAATGAGCAGTTCTTC.